A single sample gave rise to the 21 T cell receptor beta chains below, sequenced in a study. One entry per CDR3 protein results from TCRdb running MiXCR on the 5' RACE reads. The data hold about 10,000 distinct CDR3 sequences, with under 35% observed a single time. Input material: naive CD4+ T cells sorted from a lymph node. Noted subset: naive CD4+ T cells, CD4+CD45RA+CD25-. These receptors were taken from a female donor with breast cancer.

A word on this clonotype: Since the CDR3 does not end with the conserved phenylalanine or tryptophan, this likely comes from a read error. Because the CDR3's place on the DNA is in doubt, the DNA is left out and the CDR3 is given as listed by TCRdb. The chain combines TRBV29-1 with TRBJ2-5; TRBD2 is the table's D call and was not checked against the DNA. CDR1 is SQVTM, CDR2 ANQGSEA, per germline. Including both end residues, the CDR3 is 12 amino acids long. Here the CDR3 reads CSVGTVQETQHL.

This clonotype was found a few times. The V gene is TRBV20-1, the J gene TRBJ1-6; unclear D gene. Germline CDR1 reads DFQATT; CDR2 reads SNEGSKA (reference sequence). CDR3 length equals 16 residues. Trimming left V 3 bases short and J 0 bases short, with 12 bases between. The CDR3 DNA reads as TGCAGTGCTAGCAGGTCTTCCCTCTCCTATAATTCACCCCTCCACTTT. Encoded protein: CSASRSSLSYNSPLHF.

The chain employs TRBV3-1 and TRBJ2-5; either TRBD1 or TRBD2 may supply D (5 bases each). Germline CDR1 is LGHDT and CDR2 is YNNKEL (reference sequence). V was shortened by 5 bases and J by 1 base, with 20 bases between the two germline ends. This CDR3 has 17 residues. The CDR3 loop is CASSFGTHTDFQETQYF. The DNA for the CDR3 is TGTGCCAGCAGCTTCGGGACCCATACCGACTTCCAAGAGACCCAGTACTTC.

This clonotype showed up just a few times. Its ends do not fully match the called genes, so a read error is possible. The gene calls are TRBV6-5 and TRBJ1-4; D might be TRBD1 (6 bases). The germline V gene encodes CDR1 MNHEY and CDR2 SVGAGI. The CDR3 spans 15 residues. CDR3 nucleotides: TGTGCCGGCAGTTACTCCGGGACGGGGGGCGAAAAGCTGTTTTTT. This translates into CAGSYSGTGGEKLFF.

This clonotype was recorded many times. The chain combines TRBV20-1 with TRBJ2-2; D gene uncertain. The CDR3 runs 14 residues. Trimming removed 3 bases from V and 1 base from J, with 9 bases in between. The germline V gene encodes CDR1 DFQATT and CDR2 SNEGSKA (reference sequence). The CDR3 DNA sequence: TGCAGTGCTAGGACCGCCGGGAACACCGGGGAGCTGTTTTTT. This translates into CSARTAGNTGELFF.

This clonotype came up many times. The V gene is TRBV12-3 or TRBV12-4, the J gene TRBJ2-1; TRBD2 matches 15 bases. CDR3 size: 15 residues. V was pared by 2 bases and J by 10 bases, with 3 bases of the junction left unmatched. The chain's CDR3 is CASSLMGLAGGEQFF. CDR3 nucleotide sequence: TGTGCCAGCAGTTTAATGGGACTAGCGGGAGGCGAGCAGTTCTTC.

This clonotype was seen ten or more times. This chain joins TRBV5-1 and TRBJ2-7; 7 bases are a match to TRBD1. The CDR3 covers 18 residues. Germline CDR1 and CDR2: SGHRS and YFSETQ. The junction had 15 bases not matched to a gene; V was cut back by 0 bases and J by 3 bases. The CDR3 sequence: CASSLGVSWGQTYYEQYF. CDR3 coding DNA: TGCGCCAGCAGCTTGGGGGTTTCATGGGGACAGACTTACTACGAGCAGTACTTC.

The chain recombines TRBV6-6 with TRBJ1-5, with D possibly TRBD1 on 6 matching bases. The CDR3 is 14 residues long. Between the trimmed V and J ends, which lost 5 bases and 8 bases, there was a span of 16 bases. Germline V CDR1 and CDR2: MNHNY, SVGAGI (reference sequence). The CDR3 sequence: CASSDRRNIKPQHF. For the CDR3, the DNA is TGTGCCAGCAGTGACAGGCGGAATATTAAGCCCCAGCATTTT.

At least ten counts were recorded for this clonotype. The chain uses TRBV20-1 and TRBJ2-3; unclear D gene. Between the trimmed V and J ends, which lost 3 bases and 5 bases, there was a span of 9 bases. This CDR3 has 12 amino acids. Germline assignment: CDR1 DFQATT and CDR2 SNEGSKA (reference sequence). CDR3 residues: CSASVRGDTQYF. The CDR3 nucleotides are TGCAGTGCTAGCGTCCGTGGAGATACGCAGTATTTT.

This clonotype has ten or more counts. The V and J genes are TRBV20-1 and TRBJ1-4, with a weak D call TRBD1 (5 bases). There are 14 residues in the CDR3. CDR1 and CDR2 from the germline V gene are DFQATT and SNEGSKA (reference sequence). V was shortened by 0 bases and J by 7 bases, with 12 bases between the two germline ends. CDR3 sequence: CSARDMTEIEKLFF. The DNA of the CDR3 is TGCAGTGCTAGAGATATGACAGAAATTGAAAAACTGTTTTTT.

To note about this clonotype: One end of the junction fails to match germline, which may point to a read error. This chain uses TRBV4-1 with TRBJ2-4, with 11 bases identical to TRBD2. Per germline, CDR1 MGHRA and CDR2 YSYEKL. The CDR3 sequence is 16 residues long. CDR3 DNA: TGCGCCAGCAGCAAACTAGCGGGGGAAGCCAGAAACATTCAGTACTTC. It yields the protein CASSKLAGEARNIQYF.

The chain recombines TRBV19 with TRBJ1-5, with 7 positions matching TRBD1. The CDR3 loop spans 16 amino acids. J gave up 7 bases and V 1 base, and 10 bases lay outside the gene matches. Germline CDR1 is LNHDA and CDR2 is SQIVND (reference sequence). The CDR3 sequence: CASSIGGGQGRQPQHF. CDR3 nucleotide sequence: TGTGCCAGTAGTATAGGAGGGGGCCAGGGGAGGCAGCCCCAGCATTTT.

Remarks on this clonotype: This may be a read error, as it is one base from a much larger clone. This chain's CDR3 is CAWSPGLTAGNTIYF. For the CDR3, the DNA is TGTGCCTGGAGTCCCGGACTGACCGCTGGAAACACCATATATTTT. This sequence joins TRBV30 and TRBJ1-3; no definite D call. V was pared by 2 bases and J by 2 bases, with 13 bases between. The CDR3 contains 15 residues. Germline CDR1 and CDR2: GTSNPN and SVGIG (reference sequence).

Turning to this clonotype: Sequence at one end of the junction differs from germline and may be a read error. This chain connects TRBV4-1 to TRBJ2-7, with D perhaps TRBD2 (5 bases). This CDR3 is built from 15 residues. Germline V gene data show CDR1 as MGHRA and CDR2 as YSYEKL. As DNA, the CDR3 is TGTGCCAGCAGCCAAGAAATAGCGTACCCCTACGAGCAGTACTTC. Protein product: CASSQEIAYPYEQYF.

The rearrangement uses TRBV3-1 and TRBJ2-7, with D maybe TRBD1 (5 bases). The CDR3 loop spans 15 amino acids. CDR1 and CDR2 from the germline V gene are LGHDT and YNNKEL (reference sequence). Trimming shortened V by 0 bases and J by 5 bases, and 14 bases separated the two germline ends. DNA for the CDR3: TGTGCCAGCAGCCAAGATCCTCAGGGCAGGGACGAGCAGTACTTC. Translated: CASSQDPQGRDEQYF.

This clonotype was seen many times. The chain joins TRBV7-8 to TRBJ1-5; D might be TRBD1 (6 bases). CDR1 and CDR2 from the germline V gene are SGHVS and FQNEAQ. CDR3 length: 15 residues. Deletions cut 5 bases from V and 4 bases from J, with 15 bases between. The chain's CDR3 is CASSVDRTANQPQHF. Here the CDR3 DNA reads TGTGCCAGCAGCGTCGACAGGACAGCAAATCAGCCCCAGCATTTT.

The chain links TRBV20-1 to TRBJ2-4, with D perhaps TRBD1 (5 bases). The CDR3 is 14 amino acids. Germline V gives CDR1 DFQATT, CDR2 SNEGSKA (reference sequence). Between the trimmed V and J ends, which lost 3 bases and 5 bases, there was a span of 14 bases. CDR3 nucleotides: TGCAGTGCTAGGCAACACTCCAGGGAAAACATTCAGTACTTC. This encodes CSARQHSRENIQYF.

A few counts support this clonotype. The CDR3 DNA sequence: TGTGCCAGCAGTTACTCGATGCACAACTATGGCTACACCTTC. This gives the protein CASSYSMHNYGYTF. The J gene is TRBJ1-2, the V gene TRBV6-5, with D hard to call. CDR3 size: 14 residues. The germline V and J ends were trimmed by 0 bases and 2 bases, with 7 bases remaining between them. From germline, CDR1 is MNHEY and CDR2 SVGAGI.

Sample share makes this clonotype medium-sized. CDR3 in DNA: TGTGCCACCGAGAACAGGAAACACACAACAGATACGCAGTATTTT. This codes for CATENRKHTTDTQYF. The rearrangement uses TRBV11-3 and TRBJ2-3, with D perhaps TRBD1 (5 bases). The V gene's germline CDR1 is SGHNT and CDR2 YENEEA. CDR3 length: 15 amino acids. V was shortened by 10 bases and J by 3 bases, with 20 bases between the two germline ends. Full variable domain (remainder filled in from reference TRBV11-3 and TRBJ2-3): EAGVVQSPRYKIIEKKQPVAFWCNPISGHNTLYWYLQNLGQGPELLIRYENEEAVDDSQLPKDRFSAERLKGVDSTLKIQPAELGDSAVYLCATENRKHTTDTQYFGPGTRLTVL.

The rearrangement joins TRBV10-3 to TRBJ2-2; D is unresolved. CDR1 is ENHRY, CDR2 SYGVKD, per germline. V shed 7 bases and J shed 3 bases, with 3 bases lying between them. This CDR3 has 11 amino acids. CDR3 DNA: TGTGCCATCATGGACACCGGGGAGCTGTTTTTT. Its protein product is CAIMDTGELFF.

This clonotype was seen many times. The chain joins TRBV5-1 to TRBJ2-3, with D possibly being TRBD2 (5 bases). The CDR3 length is 14 residues. V was cut by 4 bases and J by 6 bases, with 15 bases left in between. Germline V gene lookup returns CDR1 SGHRS and CDR2 YFSETQ. DNA for the CDR3: TGCGCCAGCAGCCGGACTTACCTTCGGGATACGCAGTATTTT. Protein sequence: CASSRTYLRDTQYF.